One and the same sample provided the 18 T cell receptor beta chains below, sequenced in a study of OX40 agonist ivuxolimab in advanced cancers. Profiling relied on immunoSEQ multiplex PCR, and the TCRdb table lists in-frame clones only, not all of them. Counted here are almost 70,000 clones, nearly 90% occurring once; the ten biggest clones make up approximately 10%. The specimen comprised CD4+ or CD8+ T cells sorted from blood, sampled in a trial of the OX40 agonist ivuxolimab. The receptors here all came from an adult with an advanced solid tumor such as melanoma, head and neck, liver or kidney cancer.

This chain uses TRBV18 with TRBJ1-3; D is uncertain. This CDR3 has 13 residues. Trimming took off 5 bases at V and 2 bases at J, with 7 bases between the two ends. The germline V gene encodes CDR1 KGHSH and CDR2 LQKENI. Here the CDR3 reads CASSKGAGNTIYF. CDR3 DNA sequence: TGTGCCAGCTCAAAAGGAGCTGGAAACACCATATATTTT.

V gene TRBV11-2 combines with J gene TRBJ1-3; weak D call: TRBD1 (5 bases). Germline CDR1 is SGHAT and CDR2 is FQNNGV. This CDR3 spans 14 amino acids. The ends were cut back, 2 bases at V and 8 bases at J, with 13 bases in the middle. The CDR3 DNA is TGTGCCAGCAGCTTATGGGGCGCGGCGGACACCATATATTTT. It is translated as CASSLWGAADTIYF. The full variable domain, with the rest looked up from reference TRBV11-2 and TRBJ1-3, is EAGVAQSPRYKIIEKRQSVAFWCNPISGHATLYWYQQILGQGPKLLIQFQNNGVVDDSQLPKDRFSAERLKGVDSTLKIQPAKLEDSAVYLCASSLWGAADTIYFGEGSWLTVV.

V usage is TRBV5-4 and J usage is TRBJ1-6; D may be TRBD1 (5 bases). Trimming shortened V by 0 bases and J by 7 bases, and 14 bases separated the two germline ends. From germline, CDR1 is SGHNT and CDR2 YYREEE (reference sequence). The CDR3 loop spans 16 amino acids. The CDR3 DNA sequence: TGTGCCAGCAGCTTGGCAAGAGGGGCGGGCAATTCACCCCTCCACTTT. It specifies CASSLARGAGNSPLHF.

The chain links TRBV5-1 to TRBJ1-6, with D maybe TRBD1 (5 bases). Trimming took off 3 bases at V and 0 bases at J, with 13 bases between the two ends. This CDR3 contains 17 residues. From germline, CDR1 is SGHRS and CDR2 YFSETQ. CDR3 nucleotide sequence: TGCGCCAGCAGCTACCTCGCAGGGAGCTCCTATAATTCACCCCTCCACTTT. It specifies CASSYLAGSSYNSPLHF.

This clone was observed once. The chain has TRBV10-3 and TRBJ2-7; D assignment may be TRBD1 or TRBD2 (6 bases each). The germline V gene encodes CDR1 ENHRY and CDR2 SYGVKD. Trimming pared 7 bases from V and 2 bases from J, leaving 12 bases between. This CDR3 comprises 13 residues. In DNA, the CDR3 is TGTGCCATCAACGGGGGCGAGGCCTACGAGCAGTACTTC. Protein sequence: CAINGGEAYEQYF.

This sequence joins TRBV10-2 and TRBJ1-1; D not resolved. V gave up 3 bases and J gave up 9 bases, with 8 bases separating them. Germline V gene data show CDR1 as WSHSY and CDR2 as SAAADI. CDR3 length: 11 amino acids. This CDR3 is CASSDLQKAFF. The DNA for the CDR3 is TGCGCCAGCAGTGATCTACAGAAAGCTTTCTTT.

This rearrangement joins TRBV28 to TRBJ2-6; no reliable D call. This CDR3 contains 16 residues. CDR1 is MDHEN and CDR2 is SYDVKM in the germline V gene. Trimming took off 3 bases at V and 2 bases at J, with 11 bases between the two ends. Here the CDR3 DNA reads TGTGCCAGCAGTTTGGCCCCCCAAGCTGGGGCCAACGTCCTGACTTTC. This encodes CASSLAPQAGANVLTF. The entire variable domain, with the rest obtained from reference TRBV28 and TRBJ2-6, is as follows: DVKVTQSSRYLVKRTGEKVFLECVQDMDHENMFWYRQDPGLGLRLIYFSYDVKMKEKGDIPEGYSVSREKKERFSLILESASTNQTSMYLCASSLAPQAGANVLTFGAGSRLTVL.

This clone has only a few counts. This CDR3 is CASSWDRGYGYTF. Written as DNA, the CDR3 is TGTGCCAGCAGTTGGGACAGGGGGTATGGCTACACCTTC. This rearrangement joins TRBV27 to TRBJ1-2; TRBD1 matches 11 bases. This CDR3 has 13 residues. The germline gives CDR1 MNHEY, CDR2 SMNVEV (reference sequence). V trimming: 4 bases; J trimming: 5 bases; junction bases outside the gene matches: 0.

The gene calls are TRBV10-3 and TRBJ2-5; possible D gene TRBD1, 5 bases. The germline CDR1 and CDR2 sequences are ENHRY and SYGVKD. The CDR3 is 14 amino acids. Trimming stripped 7 bases from V and 1 base from J, with 13 bases between. The CDR3 DNA sequence: TGTGCCATCAAAGGGGAACATGTCCAAGAGACCCAGTACTTC. Its translation is CAIKGEHVQETQYF.

This clone was observed a few times. The genes are TRBV25-1 and TRBJ1-3; D call uncertain. The CDR3 runs to 10 residues. Germline V gene sequence: CDR1 MGHDK, CDR2 SYGVNS. Trimming shortened V by 8 bases and J by 3 bases, and 2 bases separated the two germline ends. CDR3 DNA sequence: TGTGCCAGCCGTGGAAACACCATATATTTT. It yields the protein CASRGNTIYF.

The J gene is TRBJ2-3, the V gene TRBV6-5; D may be TRBD2 (5 bases). The germline V gene has CDR1 MNHEY and CDR2 SVGAGI. Between the trimmed V and J ends, which lost 3 bases and 6 bases, there was a span of 19 bases. CDR3 length: 16 amino acids. CDR3 nucleotides: TGTGCCAGCAGTTATTCAATCGTTGAGGGAAAGGATACGCAGTATTTT. Translated, it gives CASSYSIVEGKDTQYF.

V is TRBV7-8 and J is TRBJ2-3; TRBD2 agrees at 7 bases. There are 17 residues in the CDR3. Germline values: CDR1 SGHVS, CDR2 FQNEAQ. The V gene end was trimmed by 5 bases and the J gene end by 0 bases; junction bases not matched to a gene: 11. CDR3 DNA: TGTGCCAGCAGCCCTCTCCCCGGCGGGAGAAGCACAGATACGCAGTATTTT. Encoded protein: CASSPLPGGRSTDTQYF.

The gene calls are TRBV6-1 and TRBJ1-2, with 8 bases lining up with TRBD1. The J segment lost 2 bases and the V segment lost 6 bases, leaving 2 bases of the junction unmatched. The length of the CDR3 is 13 residues. Germline V CDR1 and CDR2: MNHNS, SASEGT. CDR3 coding DNA: TGTGCCAGCAGGGGACAGGAAAACTATGGCTACACCTTC. Protein: CASRGQENYGYTF.

This sequence joins TRBV18 and TRBJ1-1; TRBD1 is a possible D gene (5 bases). This CDR3 spans 16 amino acids. Trimming removed 3 bases from V and 3 bases from J, with 17 bases in between. Germline assignment: CDR1 KGHSH and CDR2 LQKENI. The CDR3 DNA reads TGTGCCAGCTCACCTGCATCGGGGGTGTTGGACACTGAAGCTTTCTTT. This gives the protein CASSPASGVLDTEAFF. Together with reference TRBV18 and TRBJ1-1, the CDR3 gives the full variable domain: NAGVMQNPRHLVRRRGQEARLRCSPMKGHSHVYWYRQLPEEGLKFMVYLQKENIIDESGMPKERFSAEFPKEGPSILRIQQVVRGDSAAYFCASSPASGVLDTEAFFGQGTRLTVV.

This clone was found once. The chain couples TRBV5-1 to TRBJ2-2; TRBD2 matches 9 bases. Losses at the gene ends were 4 bases for V and 5 bases for J; bases not matched to a gene: 9. There are 16 residues in the CDR3. Germline V lookup: CDR1 SGHRS, CDR2 YFSETQ. In DNA form, the CDR3 reads TGCGCCAGCAGCGGGACTAGCCCGACGCGGACCGGGGAGCTGTTTTTT. Its translation is CASSGTSPTRTGELFF.

The rearrangement links TRBV5-1 to TRBJ2-2; D perhaps matches TRBD2 (6 bases). In germline, CDR1 is SGHRS, CDR2 YFSETQ. V was trimmed by 0 bases and J by 2 bases, leaving 8 bases between them. This CDR3 has 15 amino acids. The chain's CDR3 is CASSLGGLNTGELFF. The CDR3 DNA reads as TGCGCCAGCAGCTTGGGGGGACTTAACACCGGGGAGCTGTTTTTT.

The chain has TRBV9 and TRBJ2-1, with 12 bases lining up with TRBD2. V lost 0 bases and J lost 7; bases outside the gene matches: 5. The CDR3 runs 16 residues. Germline CDR1 and CDR2: SGDLS and YYNGEE. The CDR3 nucleotides are TGTGCCAGCAGCGTAGGACAGACTAGCGGGAGAAATGAGCAGTTCTTC. Amino acid sequence: CASSVGQTSGRNEQFF.

The chain employs TRBV6-5 and TRBJ1-1; D remains unclear. CDR1 is MNHEY and CDR2 is SVGAGI in the germline V gene. The CDR3 extends over 13 amino acids. With 11 bases removed from V and 5 bases from J, the gap between germline ends came to 18 bases. The CDR3 bases are TGTGCCTCTAGGACGTTTGGTGGTACTGAAGCTTTCTTT. It is translated as CASRTFGGTEAFF.